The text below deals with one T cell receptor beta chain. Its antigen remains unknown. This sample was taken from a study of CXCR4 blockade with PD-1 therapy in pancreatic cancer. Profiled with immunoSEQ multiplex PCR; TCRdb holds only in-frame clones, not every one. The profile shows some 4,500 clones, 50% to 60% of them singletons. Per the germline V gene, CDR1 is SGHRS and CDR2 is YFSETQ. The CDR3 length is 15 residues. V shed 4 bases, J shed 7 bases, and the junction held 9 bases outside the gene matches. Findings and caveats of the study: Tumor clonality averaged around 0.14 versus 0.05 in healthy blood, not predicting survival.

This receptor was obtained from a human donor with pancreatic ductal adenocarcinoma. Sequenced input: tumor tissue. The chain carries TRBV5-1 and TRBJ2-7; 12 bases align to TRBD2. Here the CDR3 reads CASSPDPGLAGEQYF. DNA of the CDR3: TGCGCCAGCAGCCCGGACCCCGGACTAGCGGGGGAGCAGTACTTC.